This note documents a single T cell receptor beta chain sequence. Antigen unknown. This entry is derived from a study of T cell responses to AZD1222 COVID-19 vaccine. Study results and limitations: In a largely white British group with more females than males, clonal diversity was possibly underestimated. Scientists sampled the repertoires only once the peak T cell response had passed.

Repertoires were generated with immunoSEQ multiplex PCR, while TCRdb's copy carries only in-frame clones and drops some. The data show under 50,000 clones, roughly 85% seen once. This CDR3 has 16 amino acids. Between the trimmed V and J ends, which lost 4 bases and 2 bases, there was a span of 16 bases. The V gene's germline CDR1 is MNHEY and CDR2 SMNVEV (reference sequence). This sequence originates from an adult who received the MenACWY meningococcal vaccine as a control. The rearrangement joins TRBV27 to TRBJ2-3; D not resolved. Here the sequenced sample was peripheral blood, taken 28 days after the second dose of the MenACWY control vaccine. In DNA form, the CDR3 reads TGTGCCAGCAGTTCTACAGAAGCTAAGGCCACAGATACGCAGTATTTT. Translated: CASSSTEAKATDTQYF.